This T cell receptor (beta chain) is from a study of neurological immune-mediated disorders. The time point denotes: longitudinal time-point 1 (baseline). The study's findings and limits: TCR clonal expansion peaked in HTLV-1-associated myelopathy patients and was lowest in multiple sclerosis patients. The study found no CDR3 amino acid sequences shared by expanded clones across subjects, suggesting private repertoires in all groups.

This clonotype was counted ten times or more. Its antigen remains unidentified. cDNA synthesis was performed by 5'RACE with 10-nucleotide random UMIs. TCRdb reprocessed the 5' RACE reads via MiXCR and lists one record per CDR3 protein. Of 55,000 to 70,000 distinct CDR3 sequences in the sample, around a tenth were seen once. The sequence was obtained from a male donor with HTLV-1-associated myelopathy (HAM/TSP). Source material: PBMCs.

The CDR3 DNA reads as TGCGCCAGCAGCCAAGCCAGGGGTTATGGCTACACCTTC. It is translated as CASSQARGYGYTF. J is TRBJ1-2 and V is TRBV4-3, with D possibly TRBD1 on 6 matching bases. The V gene's germline CDR1 is LGHNA and CDR2 YSLEER. V lost 1 base to trimming and J lost 5 bases, with 8 bases between them. CDR3 length: 13 residues.